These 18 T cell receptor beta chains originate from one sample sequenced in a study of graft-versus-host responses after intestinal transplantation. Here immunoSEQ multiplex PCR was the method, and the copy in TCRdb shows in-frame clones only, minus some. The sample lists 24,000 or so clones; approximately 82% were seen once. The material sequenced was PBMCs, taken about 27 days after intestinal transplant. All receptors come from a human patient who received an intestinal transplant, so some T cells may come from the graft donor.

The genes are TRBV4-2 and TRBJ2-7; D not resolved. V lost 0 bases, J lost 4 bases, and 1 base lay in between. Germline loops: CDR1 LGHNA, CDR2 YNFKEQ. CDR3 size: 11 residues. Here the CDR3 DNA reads TGTGCCAGCAGCCAAGAATACGAGCAGTACTTC. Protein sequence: CASSQEYEQYF.

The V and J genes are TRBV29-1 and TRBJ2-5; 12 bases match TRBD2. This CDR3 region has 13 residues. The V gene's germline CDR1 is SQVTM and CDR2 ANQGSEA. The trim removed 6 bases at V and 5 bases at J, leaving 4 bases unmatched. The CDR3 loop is CSVLAGGGETQYF. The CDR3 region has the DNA TGCAGCGTCCTAGCGGGAGGGGGGGAGACCCAGTACTTC.

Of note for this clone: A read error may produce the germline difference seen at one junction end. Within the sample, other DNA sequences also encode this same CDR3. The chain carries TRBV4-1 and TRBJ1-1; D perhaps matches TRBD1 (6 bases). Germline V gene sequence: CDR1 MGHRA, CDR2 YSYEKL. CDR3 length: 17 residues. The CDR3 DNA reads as TGCGCCAGCAGCCAGGAACCTTACAGGGATGATCACACTGAAGCCTTCTTT. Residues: CASSQEPYRDDHTEAFF.

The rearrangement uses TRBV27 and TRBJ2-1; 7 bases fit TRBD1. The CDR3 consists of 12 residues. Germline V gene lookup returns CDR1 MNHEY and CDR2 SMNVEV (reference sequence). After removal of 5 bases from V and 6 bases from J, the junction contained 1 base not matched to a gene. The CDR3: CASSDRVNEQFF. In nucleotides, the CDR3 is TGTGCCAGCAGTGACAGGGTCAATGAGCAGTTCTTC.

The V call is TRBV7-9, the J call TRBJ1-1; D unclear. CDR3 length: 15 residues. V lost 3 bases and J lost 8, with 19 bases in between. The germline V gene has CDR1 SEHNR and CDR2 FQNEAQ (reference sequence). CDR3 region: CASSFIFRINTEAFF. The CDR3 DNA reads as TGTGCCAGCAGCTTTATCTTTAGGATAAATACGGAAGCTTTCTTT.

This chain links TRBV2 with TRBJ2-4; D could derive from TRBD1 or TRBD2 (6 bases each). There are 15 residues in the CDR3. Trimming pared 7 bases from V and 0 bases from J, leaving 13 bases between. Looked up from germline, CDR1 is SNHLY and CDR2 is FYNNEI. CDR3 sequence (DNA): TGTGCCAGCATGCCGGGGGCCCCAGCCAAAAACATTCAGTACTTC. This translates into CASMPGAPAKNIQYF.

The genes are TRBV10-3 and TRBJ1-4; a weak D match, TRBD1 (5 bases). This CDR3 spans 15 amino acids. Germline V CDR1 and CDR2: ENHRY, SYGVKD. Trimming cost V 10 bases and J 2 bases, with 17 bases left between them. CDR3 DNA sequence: TGTGCCAACTCCCTTTCGGGGCGGACTAATGAAAAACTGTTTTTT. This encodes CANSLSGRTNEKLFF.

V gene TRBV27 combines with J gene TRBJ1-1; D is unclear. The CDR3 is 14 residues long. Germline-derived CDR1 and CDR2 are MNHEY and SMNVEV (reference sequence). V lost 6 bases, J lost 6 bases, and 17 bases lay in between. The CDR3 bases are TGTGCCAGCAGGAGGGAGGGATTACTATCTGAAGCTTTCTTT. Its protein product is CASRREGLLSEAFF.

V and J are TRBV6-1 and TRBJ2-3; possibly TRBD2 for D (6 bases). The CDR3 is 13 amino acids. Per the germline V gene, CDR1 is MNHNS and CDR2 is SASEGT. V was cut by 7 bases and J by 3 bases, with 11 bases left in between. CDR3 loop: CASTRLETDTQYF. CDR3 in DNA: TGTGCCAGCACACGACTAGAAACAGATACGCAGTATTTT.

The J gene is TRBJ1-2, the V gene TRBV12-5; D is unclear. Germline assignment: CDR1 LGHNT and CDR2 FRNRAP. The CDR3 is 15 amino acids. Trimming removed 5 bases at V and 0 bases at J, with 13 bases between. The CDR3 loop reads CASGPGLAANYGYTF. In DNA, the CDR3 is TGTGCTAGTGGTCCCGGACTGGCAGCTAACTATGGCTACACCTTC.

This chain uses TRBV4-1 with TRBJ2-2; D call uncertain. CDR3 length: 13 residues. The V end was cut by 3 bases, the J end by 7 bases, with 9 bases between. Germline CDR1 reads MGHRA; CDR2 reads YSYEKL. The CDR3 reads CASSQMTRGELFF. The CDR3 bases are TGCGCCAGCAGCCAGATGACTCGCGGGGAGCTGTTTTTT.

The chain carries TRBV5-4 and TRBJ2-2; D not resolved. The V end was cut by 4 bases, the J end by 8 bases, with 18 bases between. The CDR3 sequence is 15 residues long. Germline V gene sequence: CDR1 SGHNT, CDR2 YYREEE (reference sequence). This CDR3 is CASSQYGLFGGELFF. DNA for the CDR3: TGTGCCAGCAGCCAGTATGGGCTGTTCGGAGGGGAGCTGTTTTTT.

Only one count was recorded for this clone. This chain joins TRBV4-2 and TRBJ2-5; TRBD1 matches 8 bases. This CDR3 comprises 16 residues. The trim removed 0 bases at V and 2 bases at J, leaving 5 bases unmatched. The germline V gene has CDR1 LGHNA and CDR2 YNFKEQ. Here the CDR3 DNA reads TGTGCCAGCAGCCAAGATAGGGACAGGATACAAGAGACCCAGTACTTC. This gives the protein CASSQDRDRIQETQYF.

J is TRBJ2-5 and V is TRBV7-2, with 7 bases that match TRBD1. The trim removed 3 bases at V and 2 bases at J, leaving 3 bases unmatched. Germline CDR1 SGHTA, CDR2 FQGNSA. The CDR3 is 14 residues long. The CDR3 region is CASSFRQGQETQYF. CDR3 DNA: TGTGCCAGCAGCTTCAGACAGGGACAAGAGACCCAGTACTTC.

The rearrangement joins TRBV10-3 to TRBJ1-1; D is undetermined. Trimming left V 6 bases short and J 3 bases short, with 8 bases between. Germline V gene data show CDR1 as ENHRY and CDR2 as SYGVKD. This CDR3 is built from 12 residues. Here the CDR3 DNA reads TGTGCCATCAGGAACGGAGACACTGAAGCTTTCTTT. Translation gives CAIRNGDTEAFF.

Here the CDR3 reads CASSFPSGTGKEQYF. The DNA for the CDR3 is TGTGCCAGCAGCTTCCCCTCCGGGACAGGGAAAGAGCAGTACTTC. The chain joins TRBV11-3 to TRBJ2-7; 9 nucleotides align to TRBD1. Trimming cost V 3 bases and J 7 bases; bases outside gene matches: 10. This CDR3 has 15 residues. Germline values: CDR1 SGHNT, CDR2 YENEEA.

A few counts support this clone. The CDR3 DNA follows: TGTGCCAGCAGCTTACGTCTAGCGGGGGGCCCATCCACAGATACGCAGTATTTT. Residues: CASSLRLAGGPSTDTQYF. The rearrangement uses TRBV7-3 and TRBJ2-3; 11 bases align to TRBD2. Germline CDR1 SGHTA, CDR2 FQGTGA. With V trimmed by 2 bases and J by 2 bases, 9 bases remained unmatched. The CDR3 has 18 residues.

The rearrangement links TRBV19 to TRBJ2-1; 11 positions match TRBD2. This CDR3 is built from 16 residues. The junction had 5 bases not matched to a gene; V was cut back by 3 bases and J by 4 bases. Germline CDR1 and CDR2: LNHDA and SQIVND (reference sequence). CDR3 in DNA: TGTGCCAGTAGTATCGGGGGGACTAGCGGTTACAATGAGCAGTTCTTC. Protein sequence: CASSIGGTSGYNEQFF.